This T cell receptor beta chain derives from a study of siplizumab effects on memory and regulatory T cells (dated by TCRdb to between 2018 and 2021). Broadly, across the study: The study looked at the effect of siplizumab, an anti-CD2 antibody, on alloreactive T-cell subsets in allogeneic mixed lymphocyte reactions made from human PBMCs. Findings and caveats that apply to the study as a whole: Among mappable alloreactive CD4+ clones, the Treg-derived fraction averaged about 75% with siplizumab versus around 25% in control reactions. For roughly 80-97% of proliferating CD4+ or CD8+ clones, no naive or memory phenotype could be assigned. Whether proliferating Tregs from siplizumab cultures were suppressive was not functionally confirmed. Sequences below about 10^-5 frequency were poorly captured, so only a minor fraction of alloreactive clones could be mapped to unstimulated subsets. The cumulative frequency of alloreactive sequences traceable to unstimulated CD4+ memory T cells was significantly reduced by siplizumab. Compared with memory T cells, unstimulated naive T cells appeared more diverse, and naive cells seemed to make a substantial contribution to the alloresponse.

Regarding this clone: What this receptor recognizes is not known. No much larger clone exists at a distance of one base, and base qualities are not known.

Sorted unstimulated T cells and proliferating T cells recovered from mixed lymphocyte reactions were subjected to TCRbeta CDR3 sequencing. Fresh whole blood from ten HLA-typed healthy donors served as the source for isolating PBMCs. Trimming takes 1 base off V and 6 bases off J; junction bases not matched to a gene: 13. In the germline V gene, CDR1 corresponds to MGHRA and CDR2 to YSYEKL. Measured from the cysteine to the phenylalanine, the CDR3 is 18 residues long. The read is trimmed to its CDR3 DNA, 54 bases read in frame from base 1. Library generation was performed with the immunoSEQ multiplex PCR assay. Some 100,000 TCR templates per sample were assayed by the deep sequencing platform. Genomic DNA extracted from sorted T cells was used for TCRbeta CDR3 sequencing. In the authors' own workflow: The R programming language was used for clonal analysis of the TCRbeta CDR3 data. Alloreactive CD4+ and CD8+ clones were identified by comparing unstimulated samples to CFSE-low samples taken after the reaction. Alloreactive CD4+ clones were assigned to regulatory or non-regulatory origin by matching sequences to sorted unstimulated Treg and non-Treg repertoires. TCRdb retrieved this table from immuneACCESS and kept in-frame rearrangements only. Not all clones are present; in checked studies, unresolved V genes account for under half, and no reason is known for the remainder. The V and J calls and clone size are taken from that table; D and trimming were inferred from the DNA. A total of roughly 70,000 clones appear in this sample, roughly 93% of them only once. Around 5% of the sample lies in the top ten.

The sequencing sample was made of CD8+ T cells sorted from blood. The V gene is TRBV4-1 and the J gene is TRBJ2-1; TRBD2 agrees with 9 junctional bases. The clonotype originates from a human donor in good health. The nucleotides are TGCGCCAGCAGCCAAGGGGCTAGCGGGGTGGATATATTCAATGAGCAGTTCTTC. Its translation reads: CASSQGASGVDIFNEQFF.